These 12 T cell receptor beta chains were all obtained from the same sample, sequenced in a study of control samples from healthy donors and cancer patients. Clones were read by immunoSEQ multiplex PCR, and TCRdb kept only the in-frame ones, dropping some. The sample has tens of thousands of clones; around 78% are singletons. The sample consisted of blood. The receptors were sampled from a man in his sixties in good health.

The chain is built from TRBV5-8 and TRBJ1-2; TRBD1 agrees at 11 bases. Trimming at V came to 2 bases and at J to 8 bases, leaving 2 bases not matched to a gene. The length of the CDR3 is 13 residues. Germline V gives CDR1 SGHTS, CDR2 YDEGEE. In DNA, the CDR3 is TGTGCCAGCAGCTTCGGGACAGGGGGAGGCTACACCTTC. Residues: CASSFGTGGGYTF.

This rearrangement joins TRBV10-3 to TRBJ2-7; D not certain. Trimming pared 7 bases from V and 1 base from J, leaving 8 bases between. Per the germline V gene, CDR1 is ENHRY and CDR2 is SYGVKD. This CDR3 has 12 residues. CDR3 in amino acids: CAINDFSYEQYF. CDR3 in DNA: TGTGCCATCAACGACTTTTCCTACGAGCAGTACTTC.

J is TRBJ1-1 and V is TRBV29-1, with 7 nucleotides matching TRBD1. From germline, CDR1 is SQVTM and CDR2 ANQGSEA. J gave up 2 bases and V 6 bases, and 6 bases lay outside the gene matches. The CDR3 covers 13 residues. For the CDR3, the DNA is TGCAGCGTAACCGGGACAGCCAACACTGAAGCTTTCTTT. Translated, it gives CSVTGTANTEAFF.

The chain's CDR3 is CASSLARTWGEKLFF. The CDR3 bases are TGCGCCAGCAGCTTGGCCCGTACTTGGGGTGAAAAACTGTTTTTT. This chain joins TRBV5-1 and TRBJ1-4; D call uncertain. CDR1 SGHRS and CDR2 YFSETQ come from the germline V gene. The CDR3 has 15 residues. V shed 0 bases and J shed 7 bases, with 13 bases lying between them.

The CDR3 spells CASTSGSYEQYF. For the CDR3, the DNA is TGTGCCAGCACTAGCGGGAGCTACGAGCAGTACTTC. The chain combines TRBV28 with TRBJ2-7, with TRBD2 matching over 10 bases. The V gene's germline CDR1 is MDHEN and CDR2 SYDVKM. CDR3 size: 12 residues. Unmatched junction bases numbered 0, after V lost 7 bases and J lost 3 bases.

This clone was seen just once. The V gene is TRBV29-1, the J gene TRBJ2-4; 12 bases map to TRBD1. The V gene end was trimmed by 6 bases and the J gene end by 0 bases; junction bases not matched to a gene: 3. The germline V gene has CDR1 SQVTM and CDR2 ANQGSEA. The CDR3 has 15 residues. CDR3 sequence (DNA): TGCAGCGTGGGGGACAGGGGGCGAGCCAAAAACATTCAGTACTTC. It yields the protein CSVGDRGRAKNIQYF.

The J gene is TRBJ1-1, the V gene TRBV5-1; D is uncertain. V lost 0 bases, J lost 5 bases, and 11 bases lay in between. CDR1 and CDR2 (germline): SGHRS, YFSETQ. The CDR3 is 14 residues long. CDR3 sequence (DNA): TGCGCCAGCAGCTTGGCCCAAGTAGGGACTGAAGCTTTCTTT. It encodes CASSLAQVGTEAFF.

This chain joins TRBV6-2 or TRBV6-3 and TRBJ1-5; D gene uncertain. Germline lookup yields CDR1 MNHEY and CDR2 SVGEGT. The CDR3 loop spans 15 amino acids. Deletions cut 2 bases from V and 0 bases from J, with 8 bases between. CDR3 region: CASSYELHSNQPQHF. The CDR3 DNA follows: TGTGCCAGCAGTTACGAACTTCATAGCAATCAGCCCCAGCATTTT.

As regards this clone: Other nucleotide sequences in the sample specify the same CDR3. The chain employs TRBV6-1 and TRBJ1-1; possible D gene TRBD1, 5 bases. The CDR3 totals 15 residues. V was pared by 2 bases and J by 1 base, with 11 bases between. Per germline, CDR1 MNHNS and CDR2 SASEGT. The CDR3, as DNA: TGTGCCAGCAGTGAAAGGGGAGGAGGGAACACTGAAGCTTTCTTT. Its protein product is CASSERGGGNTEAFF.

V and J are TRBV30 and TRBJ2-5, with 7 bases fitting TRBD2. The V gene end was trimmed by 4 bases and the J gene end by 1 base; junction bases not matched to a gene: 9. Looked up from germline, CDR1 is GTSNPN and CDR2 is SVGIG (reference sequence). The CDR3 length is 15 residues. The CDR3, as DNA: TGTGCCTGGAATTTTGCCTCTAGCGGCCAAGAGACCCAGTACTTC. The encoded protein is CAWNFASSGQETQYF.

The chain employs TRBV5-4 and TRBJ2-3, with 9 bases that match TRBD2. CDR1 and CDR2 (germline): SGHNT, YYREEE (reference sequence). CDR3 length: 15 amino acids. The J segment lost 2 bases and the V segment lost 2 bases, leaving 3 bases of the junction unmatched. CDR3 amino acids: CASSFTSGYTDTQYF. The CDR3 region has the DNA TGTGCCAGCAGCTTTACTAGCGGGTACACAGATACGCAGTATTTT.

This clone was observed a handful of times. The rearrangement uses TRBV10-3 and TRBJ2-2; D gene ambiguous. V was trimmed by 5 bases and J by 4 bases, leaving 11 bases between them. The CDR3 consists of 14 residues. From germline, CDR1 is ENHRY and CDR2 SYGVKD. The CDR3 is CAISQEVPTGELFF. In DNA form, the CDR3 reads TGTGCCATCAGTCAAGAGGTGCCCACCGGGGAGCTGTTTTTT.